The 19 T cell receptor beta chains presented below share a single source sample, sequenced in a study of blood T cell repertoires in COVID-19. Libraries were prepared by immunoSEQ multiplex PCR; TCRdb keeps only in-frame clonotypes and omits some of them. Seen here are hundreds of thousands of clones, about 86% observed once, and the top ten hold roughly 2%. The sample comprised peripheral blood. The receptors here all came from a woman aged 45 to 65 with acute or convalescent COVID-19.

This clone is a singleton in its sample. The chain carries TRBV30 and TRBJ2-7; 8 positions match TRBD2. The CDR3 is made up of 13 amino acids. CDR1 is GTSNPN, CDR2 SVGIG, per germline (reference sequence). V lost 2 bases to trimming and J lost 9 bases; unmatched junction nucleotides: 9. CDR3 coding DNA: TGTGCCTGGAGTTCTAGCGGGCCGGCGGTGCAGTACTTC. Translated, it gives CAWSSSGPAVQYF.

This clone was picked up one time. V is TRBV5-6 and J is TRBJ1-2; D remains unclear. The CDR3 runs 14 residues. Trimming took off 3 bases at V and 2 bases at J, with 11 bases between the two ends. Germline-derived CDR1 and CDR2 are SGHDT and YYEEEE. CDR3 nucleotide sequence: TGTGCCAGCAGCTCGGGTGACGGAAACTATGGCTACACCTTC. This gives the protein CASSSGDGNYGYTF.

V is TRBV19 and J is TRBJ1-2, with D maybe TRBD1 (5 bases). Germline loops: CDR1 LNHDA, CDR2 SQIVND (reference sequence). The CDR3 spans 14 residues. Trimming stripped 3 bases from V and 4 bases from J, with 12 bases between. CDR3 in amino acids: CASSITGYLYGYTF. DNA of the CDR3: TGTGCCAGTAGTATCACAGGTTACCTCTATGGCTACACCTTC.

This sequence joins TRBV9 and TRBJ2-6; tentative D call: TRBD2 (6 bases). The germline V and J ends were trimmed by 3 bases and 2 bases, with 18 bases remaining between them. The germline gives CDR1 SGDLS, CDR2 YYNGEE. CDR3 size: 18 residues. CDR3: CASSGRTKGGTGANVLTF. The CDR3 DNA sequence: TGTGCCAGCAGCGGGAGAACAAAGGGCGGGACTGGGGCCAACGTCCTGACTTTC.

This chain uses TRBV7-2 with TRBJ2-5, with 9 bases fitting TRBD2. The CDR3 has 16 amino acids. CDR1 and CDR2 (germline): SGHTA, FQGNSA. The V segment lost 5 bases and the J segment 1 base; nucleotides outside the gene matches: 8. The CDR3 region has the DNA TGTGCCAGCAGCCCTCGTTTAGCGGGAGTCCAAGAGACCCAGTACTTC. It is translated as CASSPRLAGVQETQYF.

Here the CDR3 reads CASGDRANTGELFF. For the CDR3, the DNA is TGTGCCAGTGGAGACAGAGCGAACACCGGGGAGCTGTTTTTT. The J gene is TRBJ2-2, the V gene TRBV19; D is perhaps TRBD1 (5 bases). V was pared by 8 bases and J by 0 bases, with 10 bases between. This CDR3 comprises 14 residues. Per the germline V gene, CDR1 is LNHDA and CDR2 is SQIVND (reference sequence).

The chain combines TRBV28 with TRBJ1-1; D is unclear. Trimming took 6 bases from V and 0 from J, leaving 11 bases between them. Per germline, CDR1 MDHEN and CDR2 SYDVKM. This CDR3 has 14 residues. CDR3 coding DNA: TGTGCCAGCAGGCGGGCGGGAATGAACACTGAAGCTTTCTTT. Translating gives CASRRAGMNTEAFF.

This clone showed up just once. CDR3 DNA sequence: TGTGCCAGCAGTTTATCCGCCGGACAGGCTTTAAATGAGCAGTTCTTC. Its translation is CASSLSAGQALNEQFF. This chain uses TRBV27 with TRBJ2-1; 7 bases line up with TRBD1. The V and J ends lost 0 bases and 7 bases, in that order; junction bases with no gene match: 9. Germline CDR1 is MNHEY and CDR2 is SMNVEV (reference sequence). The CDR3 sequence is 16 residues long.

J is TRBJ2-3 and V is TRBV6-6; 11 bases line up with TRBD1. Germline loops: CDR1 MNHNY, CDR2 SVGAGI (reference sequence). The CDR3 covers 16 residues. V gave up 4 bases and J gave up 4 bases; unmatched junction bases: 7. CDR3 in amino acids: CASSSSRDRGADTQYF. DNA of the CDR3: TGTGCCAGCAGTTCGAGCCGGGACAGGGGGGCAGATACGCAGTATTTT.

This chain links TRBV19 with TRBJ2-4; tentative D call: TRBD2 (5 bases). CDR1 and CDR2 (germline): LNHDA, SQIVND (reference sequence). V dropped 4 bases and J dropped 0 bases, with 10 bases sitting between them. The CDR3 runs to 15 residues. CDR3 protein: CASSSLDLAKNIQYF. The CDR3 region has the DNA TGTGCCAGTAGTAGCCTGGACTTAGCCAAAAACATTCAGTACTTC.

This clone was found many times. CDR3 nucleotide sequence: TGTGCCAGCAGTTACTCGCGGGGCGCGGACTATGGCTACACCTTC. Protein: CASSYSRGADYGYTF. This sequence joins TRBV6-5 and TRBJ1-2, with D possibly matching TRBD1 (5 bases). The ends were cut back, 0 bases at V and 3 bases at J, with 11 bases in the middle. From germline, CDR1 is MNHEY and CDR2 SVGAGI. The CDR3 loop spans 15 amino acids.

The J gene is TRBJ2-5, the V gene TRBV5-4; 9 bases align to TRBD2. The J segment lost 6 bases and the V segment lost 2 bases, leaving 5 bases of the junction unmatched. This CDR3 spans 14 amino acids. Germline V gene lookup returns CDR1 SGHNT and CDR2 YYREEE (reference sequence). CDR3 nucleotide sequence: TGTGCCAGCAGCTTAGCGGGGGGCGGCCAGACCCAGTACTTC. Translation gives CASSLAGGGQTQYF.

This rearrangement joins TRBV4-1 to TRBJ1-1, with TRBD1 matching over 8 bases. Germline V gene data show CDR1 as MGHRA and CDR2 as YSYEKL. V lost 3 bases, J lost 3 bases, and 0 bases stayed unmatched. This CDR3 contains 13 residues. The CDR3 protein is CASSQDRDTEAFF. CDR3 sequence (DNA): TGCGCCAGCAGCCAGGACAGGGACACTGAAGCTTTCTTT.

V and J are TRBV6-5 and TRBJ2-1; 7 bases line up with TRBD2. The CDR3 is 14 residues long. V trimming: 2 bases; J trimming: 6 bases; junction bases outside the gene matches: 4. Germline V gene data show CDR1 as MNHEY and CDR2 as SVGAGI. The CDR3 DNA is TGTGCCAGCAGTTACGGGGGGGACGGCAATGAGCAGTTCTTC. Amino acids: CASSYGGDGNEQFF.

The J gene is TRBJ2-2, the V gene TRBV7-9; D not certain. Germline V gene data show CDR1 as SEHNR and CDR2 as FQNEAQ (reference sequence). Trimming stripped 5 bases from V and 8 bases from J, with 9 bases between. The CDR3 extends over 12 amino acids. CDR3 amino acids: CASSPLGGELFF. DNA of the CDR3: TGTGCCAGCAGCCCCCTCGGGGGGGAGCTGTTTTTT.

This chain connects TRBV19 to TRBJ2-3; possibly TRBD2 for D (6 bases). The V end lost 5 bases, the J end lost 4 bases, and 16 bases lay between the germline ends. The CDR3 length is 15 residues. Germline V gene data show CDR1 as LNHDA and CDR2 as SQIVND (reference sequence). The CDR3 region has the DNA TGTGCCAGTAGTCAACTAGCTGGAGAACCAGATACGCAGTATTTT. Amino acid sequence: CASSQLAGEPDTQYF.

V gene TRBV5-1 combines with J gene TRBJ2-1; tentative D call: TRBD2 (6 bases). The V gene's germline CDR1 is SGHRS and CDR2 YFSETQ. V lost 0 bases and J 12 bases, leaving 10 bases between the germline ends. The CDR3 loop spans 12 amino acids. The CDR3 loop reads CASSLDSGRQFF. The CDR3 region has the DNA TGCGCCAGCAGCTTGGATTCCGGGAGGCAGTTCTTC.

In its sample, this clone was seen a few times. The J gene is TRBJ1-5, the V gene TRBV9, with D perhaps matching TRBD1 (5 bases). Between the trimmed V and J ends, which lost 0 bases and 3 bases, there was a span of 10 bases. CDR3 length: 15 amino acids. Per germline, CDR1 SGDLS and CDR2 YYNGEE. CDR3 DNA sequence: TGTGCCAGCAGCGTAGAGGGGCGGATCAATCAGCCCCAGCATTTT. Protein product: CASSVEGRINQPQHF.

The rearrangement links TRBV5-1 to TRBJ2-3, with D perhaps TRBD2 (7 bases). The V end was cut by 0 bases, the J end by 7 bases, with 18 bases between. This CDR3 region has 16 residues. Germline V gives CDR1 SGHRS, CDR2 YFSETQ. This chain's CDR3 is CASSLEGGQNVHTQYF. CDR3 nucleotide sequence: TGCGCCAGCAGCTTGGAGGGGGGGCAAAACGTCCATACGCAGTATTTT.